Following are 13 T cell receptor beta chains from one sample sequenced in a study of CD8 T cells in ankylosing spondylitis. From the 5' RACE reads, TCRdb called clonotypes with MiXCR, one entry per CDR3 protein. The sample yields some 840,000 distinct CDR3 sequences, 12% seen once. For these receptors, no antigen is known. Study-level results: In ankylosing spondylitis blood, a motif of roughly 8 highly homologous TCR beta variants appeared characteristic.

Sequenced sample: blood, either unsorted or a sorted T cell fraction (not recorded which). All receptors derive from a male donor with ankylosing spondylitis.

This clonotype was recorded at least ten times. This chain connects TRBV20-1 to TRBJ1-5; D may be TRBD1 (5 bases). CDR1 and CDR2 (germline): DFQATT, SNEGSKA (reference sequence). The CDR3 consists of 13 residues. Trimming removed 8 bases at V and 6 bases at J, with 17 bases between. CDR3 nucleotides: TGCAGTTCCCGGGGGGGGTTCGGTCAGCCCCAGCATTTT. Protein product: CSSRGGFGQPQHF.

The rearrangement links TRBV11-2 to TRBJ2-5; D gene ambiguous. Germline lookup yields CDR1 SGHAT and CDR2 FQNNGV. The CDR3 sequence is 13 residues long. Trimming stripped 1 base from V and 5 bases from J, with 8 bases between. The CDR3 sequence is CASSLAVSETQYF. CDR3 DNA: TGTGCCAGCAGCTTAGCGGTATCGGAGACCCAGTACTTC.

This clonotype was seen repeatedly, ten times or more. DNA of the CDR3: TGCGCCAGCAGCTCCTCCGCCATCCGGGGGTTCTACGAGCAGTACTTC. Translating it yields CASSSSAIRGFYEQYF. V is TRBV5-1 and J is TRBJ2-7; possibly TRBD2 for D (6 bases). Trimming pared 3 bases from V and 3 bases from J, leaving 19 bases between. The CDR3 runs 16 residues. Per germline, CDR1 SGHRS and CDR2 YFSETQ.

In this sample, this clonotype turned up many times. The chain uses TRBV28 and TRBJ1-1; D ambiguous. Germline CDR1 and CDR2: MDHEN and SYDVKM. Trimming stripped 1 base from V and 4 bases from J, with 1 base between. This CDR3 is 11 amino acids long. The CDR3 coding sequence is TGTGCCAGCAGTTTATTCACTGAAGCTTTCTTT. Its translation: CASSLFTEAFF.

On this clonotype: A read error may account for a junction end that differs from germline. The chain couples TRBV4-2 to TRBJ2-3; the D gene is possibly TRBD2 (5 bases). The CDR3 spans 14 residues. The germline V gene has CDR1 LGHNA and CDR2 YNFKEQ. In DNA form, the CDR3 reads TGTGCCAGCAGCCAAGATCGGCTTAGCGATACGCAGTTTTTT. Translation gives CASSQDRLSDTQFF.

The chain uses TRBV5-1 and TRBJ2-2; 8 bases line up with TRBD1. The ends lost 2 bases at V and 6 bases at J; junction bases unmatched: 6. Per the germline V gene, CDR1 is SGHRS and CDR2 is YFSETQ. This CDR3 has 15 amino acids. The CDR3 coding sequence is TGCGCCAGCAGCTTCGTGACAGGGGTCCCCGGGGAGCTGTTTTTT. Translating it yields CASSFVTGVPGELFF. Complete variable domain (other parts from reference TRBV5-1 and TRBJ2-2): KAGVTQTPRYLIKTRGQQVTLSCSPISGHRSVSWYQQTPGQGLQFLFEYFSETQRNKGNFPGRFSGRQFSNSRSEMNVSTLELGDSALYLCASSFVTGVPGELFFGEGSRLTVL.

This clonotype was detected only a few times. This chain connects TRBV10-1 to TRBJ2-1; unclear D gene. This CDR3 is 13 amino acids long. From germline, CDR1 is WNHNN and CDR2 SYGVQD (reference sequence). V was cut by 5 bases and J by 10 bases, with 15 bases left in between. CDR3 nucleotide sequence: TGCGCCAGCAGTTACGACCTATCGCGGGAGCAGTTCTTC. Protein product: CASSYDLSREQFF.

In this sample, this clonotype turned up a few times. The V and J genes are TRBV15 and TRBJ2-5; TRBD1 might be the D (5 bases). The CDR3 has 13 amino acids. CDR1 and CDR2 from the germline V gene are LNHNV and YYDKDF (reference sequence). Between the trimmed V and J ends, which lost 9 bases and 4 bases, there was a span of 15 bases. For the CDR3, the DNA is TGTGCCACAGCAGAAGGGGCTCGAGAGACCCAGTACTTC. It codes for CATAEGARETQYF.

The J gene is TRBJ2-5, the V gene TRBV7-2; no clear D gene. CDR3 length: 13 residues. Germline loops: CDR1 SGHTA, CDR2 FQGNSA. V dropped 2 bases and J dropped 4 bases, with 8 bases sitting between them. The CDR3 bases are TGTGCCAGCAGCTTAAGGCAGCCAGAGACCCAGTACTTC. This gives the protein CASSLRQPETQYF.

This clonotype was observed many times. The chain joins TRBV5-6 to TRBJ2-1, with a weak D call TRBD2 (5 bases). This CDR3 has 15 residues. From germline, CDR1 is SGHDT and CDR2 YYEEEE. Trimming took 4 bases from V and 7 from J, leaving 18 bases between them. The CDR3 loop is CASSMTPGSQNEQFF. CDR3 nucleotide sequence: TGTGCCAGCAGCATGACCCCTGGGAGTCAGAATGAGCAGTTCTTC.

This clonotype was counted between two and nine times. The chain combines TRBV20-1 with TRBJ1-1, with a weak D call TRBD1 (5 bases). The CDR3 runs to 13 residues. Germline V gene lookup returns CDR1 DFQATT and CDR2 SNEGSKA (reference sequence). V gave up 3 bases and J gave up 5 bases, with 13 bases separating them. The CDR3 spells CSASEAGWTEAFF. CDR3 bases: TGCAGTGCTAGTGAGGCAGGGTGGACTGAAGCTTTCTTT.

V and J are TRBV10-3 and TRBJ2-7; 10 bases agree with TRBD1. Germline assignment: CDR1 ENHRY and CDR2 SYGVKD. This CDR3 has 16 amino acids. V was pared by 0 bases and J by 1 base, with 3 bases of the junction left unmatched. As DNA, the CDR3 is TGTGCCATCAGTGAGTCCCGGGGACAGGGGTCCTACGAGCAGTACTTC. Translation gives CAISESRGQGSYEQYF.

At least ten counts were recorded for this clonotype. This sequence joins TRBV5-1 and TRBJ2-1; D possibly corresponds to TRBD1 (6 bases). With 4 bases removed from V and 1 base from J, the gap between germline ends came to 12 bases. This CDR3 spans 15 amino acids. Germline values: CDR1 SGHRS, CDR2 YFSETQ. CDR3 DNA sequence: TGCGCCAGCAGCCCAACGACAGGATCCTACAATGAGCAGTTCTTC. This translates into CASSPTTGSYNEQFF.